This TCR beta chain appears in the sequencing data of a study of shared T cell receptors in the human thymus. TCRdb keeps only in-frame clones here, not all; method: immunoSEQ multiplex PCR. The table includes about 500,000 clones, around 82% detected once. The CDR3 has 14 amino acids. V gave up 7 bases and J gave up 7 bases; unmatched junction bases: 9. The V gene's germline CDR1 is SGHAT and CDR2 FQNNGV. These same records also appear under a second study, on human thymus T cells. That source adds: Immunologically healthy infants in Finland undergoing congenital heart defect surgery were the donors. Resections obtained during corrective heart surgery supplied the thymus tissue. Related research described strongly overlapping thymic repertoires in unrelated people.

The sample taken for sequencing was thymocytes. The receptor was isolated from a boy in the first two years of life with a congenital heart defect. The J gene is TRBJ2-1, the V gene TRBV11-2, with 8 bases matching TRBD1. The CDR3 DNA reads as TGTGCCAGCAACCCGACAGGGGAGCGGAATGAGCAGTTCTTC. Residues: CASNPTGERNEQFF.